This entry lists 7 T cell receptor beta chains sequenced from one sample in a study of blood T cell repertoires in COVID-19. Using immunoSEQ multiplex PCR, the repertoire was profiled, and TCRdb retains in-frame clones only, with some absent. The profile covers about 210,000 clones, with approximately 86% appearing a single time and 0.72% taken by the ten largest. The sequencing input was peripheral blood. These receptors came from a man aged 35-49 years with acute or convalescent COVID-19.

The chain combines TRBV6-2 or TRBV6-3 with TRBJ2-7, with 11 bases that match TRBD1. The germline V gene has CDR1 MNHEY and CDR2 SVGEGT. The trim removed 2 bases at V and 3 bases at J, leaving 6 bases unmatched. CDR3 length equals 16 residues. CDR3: CASSYGTGTGGYEQYF. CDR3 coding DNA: TGTGCCAGCAGTTACGGAACGGGGACAGGGGGCTACGAGCAGTACTTC.

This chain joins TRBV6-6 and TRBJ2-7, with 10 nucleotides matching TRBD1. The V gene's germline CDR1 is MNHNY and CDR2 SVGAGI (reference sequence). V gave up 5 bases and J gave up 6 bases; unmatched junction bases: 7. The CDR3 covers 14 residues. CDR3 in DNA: TGTGCCAGCAGTACACCGGGACAGGGGCCCGAGCAGTACTTC. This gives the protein CASSTPGQGPEQYF.

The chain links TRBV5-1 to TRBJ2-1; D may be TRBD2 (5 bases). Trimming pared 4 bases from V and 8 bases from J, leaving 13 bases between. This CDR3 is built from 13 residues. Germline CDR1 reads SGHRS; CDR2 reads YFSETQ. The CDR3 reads CASSPRPRDEQFF. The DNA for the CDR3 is TGCGCCAGCAGCCCCAGGCCGAGGGATGAGCAGTTCTTC.

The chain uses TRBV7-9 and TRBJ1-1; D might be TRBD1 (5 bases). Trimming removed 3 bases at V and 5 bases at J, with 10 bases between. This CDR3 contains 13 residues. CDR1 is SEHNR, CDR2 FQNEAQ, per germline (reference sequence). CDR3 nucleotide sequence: TGTGCCAGCAGCTTGGGGACTAAGACTGAAGCTTTCTTT. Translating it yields CASSLGTKTEAFF. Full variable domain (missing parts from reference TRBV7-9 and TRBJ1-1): DTGVSQNPRHKITKRGQNVTFRCDPISEHNRLYWYRQTLGQGPEFLTYFQNEAQLEKSRLLSDRFSAERPKGSFSTLEIQRTEQGDSAMYLCASSLGTKTEAFFGQGTRLTVV.

The CDR3 DNA reads as TGTGCCTGGAGTGAGGGGGGGACCACTGAAGCTTTCTTT. It encodes CAWSEGGTTEAFF. The chain is built from TRBV30 and TRBJ1-1; D possibly corresponds to TRBD1 (6 bases). This CDR3 has 13 amino acids. V lost 1 base, J lost 4 bases, and 10 bases lay in between. Germline assignment: CDR1 GTSNPN and CDR2 SVGIG (reference sequence). The full variable domain, in which reference TRBV30 and TRBJ1-1 provide the parts outside the CDR3, is SQTIHQWPATLVQPVGSPLSLECTVEGTSNPNLYWYRQAAGRGLQLLFYSVGIGQISSEVPQNLSASRPQDRQFILSSKKLLLSDSGFYLCAWSEGGTTEAFFGQGTRLTVV.

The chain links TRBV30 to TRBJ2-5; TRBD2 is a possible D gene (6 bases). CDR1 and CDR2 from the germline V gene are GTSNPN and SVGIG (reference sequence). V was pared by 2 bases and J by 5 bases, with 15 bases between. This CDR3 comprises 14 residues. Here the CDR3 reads CAWSPMGGGETQYF. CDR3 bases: TGTGCCTGGAGTCCTATGGGGGGAGGCGAGACCCAGTACTTC.

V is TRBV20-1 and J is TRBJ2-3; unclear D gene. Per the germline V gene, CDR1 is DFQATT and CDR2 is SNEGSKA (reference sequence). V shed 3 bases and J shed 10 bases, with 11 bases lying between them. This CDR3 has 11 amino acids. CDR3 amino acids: CSASEFSAQYF. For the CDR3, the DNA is TGCAGTGCTAGCGAATTTAGTGCGCAGTATTTT.